This entry concerns a single T cell receptor beta chain. Which antigen it targets is not known. No much larger clonotype is one base removed from it; base qualities were not supplied. Libraries were made using 5' RACE. The sequencing machine was a NextSeq 500. The TCR library protocol attached a unique molecular identifier to each TCR cDNA molecule to allow correction of PCR and sequencing errors. The authors' analysis ran thus. TCR identification, UMI-based error correction and CDR3 extraction were all carried out with Decombinator tools. TCRs above a frequency of 2 per 1,000, corresponding to the top 1% of the tumor frequency distribution, were defined as expanded. Renyi diversity was computed with the R vegan package after each repertoire had been subsampled 100 times to 5,000 TCRs. CDR3 similarity networks were built from amino acid triplet string-kernel similarity, connecting CDR3s with pairwise similarity above 0.82. The public reads were reanalyzed by TCRdb: fastp trimming at Q25, MiXCR alignment, in-frame beta chains only. All rows with the same CDR3 protein become a single entry with the most common DNA and genes. The V and J calls here are based on TCRdb, not the publication. The sample table shows 40,000 to 50,000 distinct CDR3 sequences, and roughly an eighth are seen once. The top ten clones comprise 55% to 65% of the sample.

These data come from a study of spatial heterogeneity in lung cancer (dated by TCRdb to between 2019 and 2020). Context from the whole study: Beta-chain transcripts were consistently detected in greater numbers than alpha-chain transcripts, which likely reflects a higher abundance of beta-chain transcripts. In the raw uncorrected reads, each unique combination of TCR and UMI appeared more than ten times on average. In non-small cell lung cancer, the study quantitatively compared TCR alpha and beta repertoires across several tumor regions, matched nontumor lung, and blood. Nonsynonymous mutation counts, determined by whole-exome sequencing of tumor tissue, were related to features of the TCR repertoire. Both alpha and beta chains were TCR-sequenced in 200 or so tumor regions, around 65 matched nontumor lung samples and 45 to 60 PBMC samples obtained at surgery.

The sample's time point label, decoded: sample taken at primary tumor resection. Samples were obtained from approximately 72 patients with early-stage, untreated non-small cell lung cancer from the lung TRACERx cohort. Without any cell sorting, TCR sequencing was performed on whole RNA extracted either from tumor and nontumor lung tissue or from cryopreserved PBMC samples. Only patients for whom sufficient RNA was available from at least two tumor regions were selected for TCR sequencing. Per the germline V gene, SGDLS is the CDR1 and YYNGEE is the CDR2. Trimming leaves V shorter by 4 bases and J shorter by 4 bases, with the junction holding 6 bases beyond the gene matches. The CDR3 has 16 amino acids, counting the end cysteine and phenylalanine. Only CDR3 DNA remains: 48 bases, in frame from the first base. General study outcomes and caveats: Additional single-cell paired TCR alpha and beta sequencing was considered necessary to confirm, at a functional level, the hypothesis that regional TCRs recognize regional mutations. Ubiquitous expanded tumor TCRs were detected in blood more often at tumor resection than at routine follow-up.

This TCR was recovered from a male donor with early-stage non-small cell lung cancer. The sample in question was PBMCs, obtained at surgery. The chain joins TRBV9 to TRBJ2-2, with TRBD2 matching 11 junction bases. The CDR3 loop reads CASSPPGTSGTGELFF. The DNA sequence reads TGTGCCAGCAGCCCCCCCGGGACTAGCGGCACCGGGGAGCTGTTTTTT.